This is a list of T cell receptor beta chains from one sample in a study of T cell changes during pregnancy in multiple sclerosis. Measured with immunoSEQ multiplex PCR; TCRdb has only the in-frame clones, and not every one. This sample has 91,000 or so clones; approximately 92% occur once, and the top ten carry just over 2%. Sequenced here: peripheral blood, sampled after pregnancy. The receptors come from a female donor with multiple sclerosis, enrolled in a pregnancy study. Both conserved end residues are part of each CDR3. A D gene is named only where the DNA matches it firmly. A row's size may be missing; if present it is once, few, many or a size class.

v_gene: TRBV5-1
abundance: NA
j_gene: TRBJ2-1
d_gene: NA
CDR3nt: TGCGCCAGCAGCTTGGATACGGGAGCCTACAATGAGCAGTTCTTC
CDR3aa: CASSLDTGAYNEQFF

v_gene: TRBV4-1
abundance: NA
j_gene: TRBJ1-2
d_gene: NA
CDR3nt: TGCGCCAGCAGCCAATCGAAGGCAGGTGGGGGCTACACCTTC
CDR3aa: CASSQSKAGGGYTF

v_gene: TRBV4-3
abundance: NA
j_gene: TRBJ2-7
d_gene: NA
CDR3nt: TGCGCCAGCAGCCGATCTCAGGTACTAGGCTCCTACGAGCAGTACTTC
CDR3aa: CASSRSQVLGSYEQYF

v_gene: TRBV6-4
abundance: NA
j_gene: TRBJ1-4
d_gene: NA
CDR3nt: TGTGCCAGCAGTGACCCCGGGAGGGGCCAGTCTAATGAAAAACTGTTTTTT
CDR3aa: CASSDPGRGQSNEKLFF

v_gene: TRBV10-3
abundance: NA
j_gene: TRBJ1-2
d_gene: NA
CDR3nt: TGTGCCATCAGCGGGACTGATAACTATGGCTACACCTTC
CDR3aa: CAISGTDNYGYTF

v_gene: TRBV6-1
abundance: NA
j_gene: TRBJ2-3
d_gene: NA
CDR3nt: TGTGCCAGCAGTGAAACGTGGGCAGGGGCTGATACGCAGTATTTT
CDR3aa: CASSETWAGADTQYF

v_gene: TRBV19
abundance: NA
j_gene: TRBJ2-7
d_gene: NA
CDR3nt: TGTGCCAGTAGTATAGGTTGGGACACGGACACCTACGAGCAGTACTTC
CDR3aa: CASSIGWDTDTYEQYF

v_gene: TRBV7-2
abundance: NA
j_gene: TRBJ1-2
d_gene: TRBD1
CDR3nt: TGTGCCAGCAGCTCACTGGGACAGGGGGTGGGCGGCTACACCTTC
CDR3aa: CASSSLGQGVGGYTF

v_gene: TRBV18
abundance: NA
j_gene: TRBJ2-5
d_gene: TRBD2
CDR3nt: TGTGCCAGCTCACCACCCCTAGCGGAAGAGACCCAGTACTTC
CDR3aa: CASSPPLAEETQYF

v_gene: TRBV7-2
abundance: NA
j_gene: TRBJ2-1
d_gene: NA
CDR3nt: TGTGCCAGCAGCTTAGATCGCTCCTACAATGAGCAGTTCTTC
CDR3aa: CASSLDRSYNEQFF

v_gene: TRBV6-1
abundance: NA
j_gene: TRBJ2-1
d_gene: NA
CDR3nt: TGTGCCAGCAGTCGTAGCGGAAGCTCCTACAATGAGCAGTTCTTC
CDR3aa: CASSRSGSSYNEQFF

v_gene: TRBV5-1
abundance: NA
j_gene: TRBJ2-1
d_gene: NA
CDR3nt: TGCGCCAGCAGCTTGTCCGGAGTCTCCTACAATGAGCAGTTCTTC
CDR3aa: CASSLSGVSYNEQFF

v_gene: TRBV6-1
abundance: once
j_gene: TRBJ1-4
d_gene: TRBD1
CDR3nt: TGTGCCAGTACGGGACAGCTTAATGAAAAACTGTTTTTT
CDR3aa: CASTGQLNEKLFF

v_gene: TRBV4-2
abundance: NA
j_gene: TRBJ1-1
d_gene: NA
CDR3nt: TGTGCCAGCAGCCAAGGACCCGGACAGCTTGAAGCTTTCTTT
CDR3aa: CASSQGPGQLEAFF

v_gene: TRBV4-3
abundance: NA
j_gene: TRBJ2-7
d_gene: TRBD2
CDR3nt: TGCGCCAGCAGCCAAGATTGGGGCGGGGGGACGTCCTACGAGCAGTACTTC
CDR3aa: CASSQDWGGGTSYEQYF

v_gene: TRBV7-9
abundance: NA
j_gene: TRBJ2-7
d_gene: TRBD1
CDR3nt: TGTGCCAGCAGCCCCCGGGACAGGTACGAGCAGTACTTC
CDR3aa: CASSPRDRYEQYF

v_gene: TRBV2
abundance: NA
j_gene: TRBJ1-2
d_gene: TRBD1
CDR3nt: TGTGCCAGCAGCCCGACAGGGATCCCTAACTATGGCTACACCTTC
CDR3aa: CASSPTGIPNYGYTF

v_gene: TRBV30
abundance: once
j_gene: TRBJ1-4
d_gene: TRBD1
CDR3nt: TGTGCCTGGAGGGACAGGGGCGGTAGAGAAAAACTGTTTTTT
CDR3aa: CAWRDRGGREKLFF

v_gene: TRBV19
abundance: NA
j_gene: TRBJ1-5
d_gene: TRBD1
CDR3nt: TGTGCCAGTAGTAGACAGGGGGTCAATCGGCCCCAGCATTTT
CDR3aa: CASSRQGVNRPQHF

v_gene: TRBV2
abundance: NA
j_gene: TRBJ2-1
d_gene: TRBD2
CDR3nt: TGTGCCAGCAGTGAAGCACCCGGGACTAGGCAGTTCTTC
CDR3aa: CASSEAPGTRQFF

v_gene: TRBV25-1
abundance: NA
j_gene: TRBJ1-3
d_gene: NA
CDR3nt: TGTGCCAGCAGTGACACGGTTAGATCTGGAAACACCATATATTTT
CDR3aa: CASSDTVRSGNTIYF

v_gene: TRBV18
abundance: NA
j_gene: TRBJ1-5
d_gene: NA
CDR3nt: TGTGCCAGCTCACCGTCCAGTACAGGCTTAAATCAGCCCCAGCATTTT
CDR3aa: CASSPSSTGLNQPQHF

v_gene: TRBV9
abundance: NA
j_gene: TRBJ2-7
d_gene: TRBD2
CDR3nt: TGTGCCAGCAGCGCGGGGGGGACCGCCTACGAGCAGTACTTC
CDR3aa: CASSAGGTAYEQYF

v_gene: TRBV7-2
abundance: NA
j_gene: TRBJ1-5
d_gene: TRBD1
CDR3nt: TGTGCCAGCAGCTCAGGGGGCAGCAATCAGCCCCAGCATTTT
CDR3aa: CASSSGGSNQPQHF

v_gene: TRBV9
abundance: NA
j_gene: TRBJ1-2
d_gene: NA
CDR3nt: TGTGCCAGCAGGGACACAGGGTATGGCTACACCTTC
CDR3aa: CASRDTGYGYTF

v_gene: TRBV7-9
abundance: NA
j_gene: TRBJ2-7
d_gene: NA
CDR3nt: TGTGCCAGCAGCTTTTACCCCAGGGGCTCCTACGAGCAGTACTTC
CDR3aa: CASSFYPRGSYEQYF

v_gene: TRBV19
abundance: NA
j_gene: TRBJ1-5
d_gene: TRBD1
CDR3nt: TGTGCCAGTAGTACCCGGGACAGGGGGCCCAATCAGCCCCAGCATTTT
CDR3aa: CASSTRDRGPNQPQHF

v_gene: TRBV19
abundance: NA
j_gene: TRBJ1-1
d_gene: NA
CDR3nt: TGTGCCAGTAAAAGGAGGACGGATGCGCGTGAAGCTTTCTTT
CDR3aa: CASKRRTDAREAFF

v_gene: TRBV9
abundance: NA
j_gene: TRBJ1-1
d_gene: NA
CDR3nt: TGTGCCAGCAGCGGACTGGGCGGGCCCACCTTCGAAGCTTTCTTT
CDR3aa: CASSGLGGPTFEAFF

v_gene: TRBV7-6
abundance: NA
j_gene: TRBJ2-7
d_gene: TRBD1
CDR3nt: TGTGCCAGCAGCCCTAGGGACAGATTCTACGAGCAGTACTTC
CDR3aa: CASSPRDRFYEQYF

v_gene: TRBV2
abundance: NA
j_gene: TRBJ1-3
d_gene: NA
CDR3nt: TGTGCCACCCAACCCTATTATGTAAACACCATATATTTT
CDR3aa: CATQPYYVNTIYF

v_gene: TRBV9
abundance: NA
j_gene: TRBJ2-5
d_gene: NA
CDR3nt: TGTGCCAGCAGCGTAACAGAAGAGACCCAGTACTTC
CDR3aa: CASSVTEETQYF

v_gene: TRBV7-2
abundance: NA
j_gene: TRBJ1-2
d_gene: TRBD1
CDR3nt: TGTGCCAGCAGCTCACAGGGGCTCTATGGCTACACCTTC
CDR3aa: CASSSQGLYGYTF

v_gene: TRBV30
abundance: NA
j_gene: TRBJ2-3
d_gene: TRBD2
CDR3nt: TGTGCCTGGAATGAGCTAGCGGGGGGGCGACCGCAGTATTTT
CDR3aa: CAWNELAGGRPQYF

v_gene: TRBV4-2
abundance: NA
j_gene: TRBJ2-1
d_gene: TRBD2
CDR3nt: TGTGCCAGCAGCCAAGATCTCCCGGGAGGGTCCGCTAATGAGCAGTTCTTC
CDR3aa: CASSQDLPGGSANEQFF

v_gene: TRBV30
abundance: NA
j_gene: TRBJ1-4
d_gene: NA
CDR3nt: TGTGCCTGGACGGCGGTGAATGAAAAACTGTTTTTT
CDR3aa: CAWTAVNEKLFF

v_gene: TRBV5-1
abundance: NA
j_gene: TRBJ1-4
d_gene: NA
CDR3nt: TGCGCCAGCAGCTTGGGGGCAGGCGGGGGTGAAAAACTGTTTTTT
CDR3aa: CASSLGAGGGEKLFF